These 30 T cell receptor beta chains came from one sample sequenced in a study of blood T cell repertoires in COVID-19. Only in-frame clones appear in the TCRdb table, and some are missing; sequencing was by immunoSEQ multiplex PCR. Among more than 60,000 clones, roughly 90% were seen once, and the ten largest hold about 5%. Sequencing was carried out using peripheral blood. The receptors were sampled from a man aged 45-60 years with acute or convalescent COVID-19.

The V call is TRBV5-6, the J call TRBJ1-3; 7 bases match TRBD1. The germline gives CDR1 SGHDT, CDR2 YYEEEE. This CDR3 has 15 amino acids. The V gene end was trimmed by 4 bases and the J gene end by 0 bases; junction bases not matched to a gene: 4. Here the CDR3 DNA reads TGTGCCAGCAGCCTGACAGGGATCTCTGGAAACACCATATATTTT. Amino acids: CASSLTGISGNTIYF.

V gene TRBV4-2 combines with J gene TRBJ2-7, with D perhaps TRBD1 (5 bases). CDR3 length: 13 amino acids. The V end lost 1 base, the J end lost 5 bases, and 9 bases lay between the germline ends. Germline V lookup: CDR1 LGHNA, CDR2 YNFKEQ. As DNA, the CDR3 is TGTGCCAGCAGCCAAGGACAGAAAGACGAGCAGTACTTC. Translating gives CASSQGQKDEQYF.

The CDR3 region has the DNA TGTGCCTGGAGGCCGCCGGGACAGGGGGCGAATAGCAATCAGCCCCAGCATTTT. Its protein product is CAWRPPGQGANSNQPQHF. This sequence joins TRBV30 and TRBJ1-5; 12 nucleotides align to TRBD1. Trimming at V came to 3 bases and at J to 0 bases, leaving 9 bases not matched to a gene. This CDR3 has 18 residues. In germline, CDR1 is GTSNPN, CDR2 SVGIG (reference sequence).

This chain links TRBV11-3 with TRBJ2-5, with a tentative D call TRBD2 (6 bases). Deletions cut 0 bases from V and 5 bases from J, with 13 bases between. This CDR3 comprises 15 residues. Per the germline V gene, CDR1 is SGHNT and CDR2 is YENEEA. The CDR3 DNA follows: TGTGCCAGCAGCTTAGAGGCTAGCGTTGGGGAGACCCAGTACTTC. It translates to CASSLEASVGETQYF.

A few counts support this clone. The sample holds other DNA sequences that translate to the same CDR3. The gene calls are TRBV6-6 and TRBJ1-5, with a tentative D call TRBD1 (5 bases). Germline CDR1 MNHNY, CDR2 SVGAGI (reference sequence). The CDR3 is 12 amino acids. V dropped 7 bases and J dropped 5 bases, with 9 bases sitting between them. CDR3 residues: CASTQGDQPQHF. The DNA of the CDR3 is TGTGCCAGCACTCAAGGGGATCAGCCCCAGCATTTT.

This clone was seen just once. CDR3 nucleotide sequence: TGCGCCAGCAGCTTGCCGGGAGGCACAGATACGCAGTATTTT. It translates to CASSLPGGTDTQYF. The chain is built from TRBV5-1 and TRBJ2-3, with D possibly TRBD2 on 6 matching bases. This CDR3 has 14 residues. The germline V and J ends were trimmed by 1 base and 1 base, with 7 bases remaining between them. Germline V lookup: CDR1 SGHRS, CDR2 YFSETQ.

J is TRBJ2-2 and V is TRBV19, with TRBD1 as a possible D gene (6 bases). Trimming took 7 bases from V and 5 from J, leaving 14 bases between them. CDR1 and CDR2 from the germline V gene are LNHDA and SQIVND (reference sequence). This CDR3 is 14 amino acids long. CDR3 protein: CASISGTSTGELFF. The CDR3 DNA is TGTGCCAGTATCTCCGGGACAAGTACCGGGGAGCTGTTTTTT.

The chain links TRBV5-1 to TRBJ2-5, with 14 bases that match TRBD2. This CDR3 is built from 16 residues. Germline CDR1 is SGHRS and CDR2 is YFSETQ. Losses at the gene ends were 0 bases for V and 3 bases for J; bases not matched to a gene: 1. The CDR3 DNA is TGCGCCAGCAGCTTGGAGGGACTAGCGGGGGAAGAGACCCAGTACTTC. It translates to CASSLEGLAGEETQYF. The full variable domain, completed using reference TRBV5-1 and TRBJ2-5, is KAGVTQTPRYLIKTRGQQVTLSCSPISGHRSVSWYQQTPGQGLQFLFEYFSETQRNKGNFPGRFSGRQFSNSRSEMNVSTLELGDSALYLCASSLEGLAGEETQYFGPGTRLLVL.

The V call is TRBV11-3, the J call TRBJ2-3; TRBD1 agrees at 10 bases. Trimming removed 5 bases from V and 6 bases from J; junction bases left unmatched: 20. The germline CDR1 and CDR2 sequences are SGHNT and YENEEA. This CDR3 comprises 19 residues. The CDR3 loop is CASSPKEGTGVRALDTQYF. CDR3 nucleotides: TGTGCCAGCAGCCCCAAAGAAGGGACAGGGGTACGGGCGTTGGATACGCAGTATTTT. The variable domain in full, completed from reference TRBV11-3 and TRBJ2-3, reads EAGVVQSPRYKIIEKKQPVAFWCNPISGHNTLYWYLQNLGQGPELLIRYENEEAVDDSQLPKDRFSAERLKGVDSTLKIQPAELGDSAVYLCASSPKEGTGVRALDTQYFGPGTRLTVL.

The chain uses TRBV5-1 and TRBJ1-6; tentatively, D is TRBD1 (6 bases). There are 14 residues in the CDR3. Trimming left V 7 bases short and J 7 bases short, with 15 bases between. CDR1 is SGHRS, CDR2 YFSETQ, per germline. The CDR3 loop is CASGPGGQNSPLHF. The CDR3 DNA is TGCGCCAGCGGTCCGGGGGGGCAGAATTCACCCCTCCACTTT.

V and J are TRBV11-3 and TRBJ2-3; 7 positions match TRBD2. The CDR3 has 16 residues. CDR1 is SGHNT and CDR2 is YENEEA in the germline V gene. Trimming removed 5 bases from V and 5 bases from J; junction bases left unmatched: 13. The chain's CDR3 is CASSLGMGGRGDTQYF. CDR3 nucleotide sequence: TGTGCCAGCAGCCTGGGGATGGGCGGGAGAGGAGATACGCAGTATTTT.

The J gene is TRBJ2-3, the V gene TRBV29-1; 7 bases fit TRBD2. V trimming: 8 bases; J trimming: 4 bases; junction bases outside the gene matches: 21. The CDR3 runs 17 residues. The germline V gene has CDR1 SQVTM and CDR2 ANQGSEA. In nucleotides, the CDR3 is TGCAGCACCGGGACTACTTTTTTTTCGGAGGGTGCAGATACGCAGTATTTT. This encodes CSTGTTFFSEGADTQYF.

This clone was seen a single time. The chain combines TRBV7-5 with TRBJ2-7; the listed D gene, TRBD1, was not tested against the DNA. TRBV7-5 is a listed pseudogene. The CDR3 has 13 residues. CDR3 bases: TGTGCCAGAAGCCCACGGGGACACTTCGAGCAGTACTTC. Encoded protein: CARSPRGHFEQYF.

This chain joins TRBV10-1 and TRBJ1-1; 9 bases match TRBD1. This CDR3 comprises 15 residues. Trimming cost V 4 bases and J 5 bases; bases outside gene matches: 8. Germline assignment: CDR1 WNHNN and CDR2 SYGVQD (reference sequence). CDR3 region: CASSGSGTGYTEAFF. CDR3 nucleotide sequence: TGCGCCAGCAGTGGATCCGGGACAGGGTATACTGAAGCTTTCTTT.

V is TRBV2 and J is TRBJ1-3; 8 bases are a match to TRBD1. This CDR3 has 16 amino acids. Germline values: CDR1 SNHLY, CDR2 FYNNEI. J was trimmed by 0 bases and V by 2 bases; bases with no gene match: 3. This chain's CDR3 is CASSERDRFSGNTIYF. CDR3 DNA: TGTGCCAGCAGTGAACGGGACAGGTTCTCTGGAAACACCATATATTTT.

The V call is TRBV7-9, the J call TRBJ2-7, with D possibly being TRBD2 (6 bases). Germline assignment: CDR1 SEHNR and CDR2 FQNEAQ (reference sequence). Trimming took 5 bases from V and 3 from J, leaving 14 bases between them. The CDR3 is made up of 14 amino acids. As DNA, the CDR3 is TGTGCCAGCAGCCGGCCGGGACTCCACTACGAGCAGTACTTC. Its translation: CASSRPGLHYEQYF.

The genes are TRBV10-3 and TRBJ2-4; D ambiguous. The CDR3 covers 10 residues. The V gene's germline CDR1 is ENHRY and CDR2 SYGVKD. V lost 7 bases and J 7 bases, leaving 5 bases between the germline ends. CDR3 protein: CAITENIQYF. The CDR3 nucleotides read TGTGCCATCACCGAGAACATTCAGTACTTC.

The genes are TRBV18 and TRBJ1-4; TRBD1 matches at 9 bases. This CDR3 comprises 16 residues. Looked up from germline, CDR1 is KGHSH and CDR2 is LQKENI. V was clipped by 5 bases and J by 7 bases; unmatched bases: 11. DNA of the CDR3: TGTGCCAGCTCATCAGCCTTACAGGGGGCTTCTGAAAAACTGTTTTTT. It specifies CASSSALQGASEKLFF.

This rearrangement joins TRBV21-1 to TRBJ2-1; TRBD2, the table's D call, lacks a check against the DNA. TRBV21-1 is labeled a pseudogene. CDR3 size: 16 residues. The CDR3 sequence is CASSETGTSGRAVGFF. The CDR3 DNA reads TGTGCCAGCAGCGAAACCGGGACTAGCGGGAGGGCGGTGGGGTTCTTC.

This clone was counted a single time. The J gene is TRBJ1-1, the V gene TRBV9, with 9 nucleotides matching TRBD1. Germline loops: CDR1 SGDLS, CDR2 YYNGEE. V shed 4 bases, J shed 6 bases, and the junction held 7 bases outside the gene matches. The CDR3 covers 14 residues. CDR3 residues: CASSRGTGSAEAFF. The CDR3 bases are TGTGCCAGCAGCCGAGGGACAGGGAGCGCTGAAGCTTTCTTT. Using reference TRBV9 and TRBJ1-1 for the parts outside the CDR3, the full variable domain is DSGVTQTPKHLITATGQRVTLRCSPRSGDLSVYWYQQSLDQGLQFLIQYYNGEERAKGNILERFSAQQFPDLHSELNLSSLELGDSALYFCASSRGTGSAEAFFGQGTRLTVV.

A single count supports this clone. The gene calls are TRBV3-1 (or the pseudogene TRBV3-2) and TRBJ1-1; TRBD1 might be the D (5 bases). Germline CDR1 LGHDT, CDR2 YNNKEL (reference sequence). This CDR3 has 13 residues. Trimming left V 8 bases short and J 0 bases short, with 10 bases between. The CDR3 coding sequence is TGTGCCAGCGCTCTGACAGTGAACACTGAAGCTTTCTTT. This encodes CASALTVNTEAFF.

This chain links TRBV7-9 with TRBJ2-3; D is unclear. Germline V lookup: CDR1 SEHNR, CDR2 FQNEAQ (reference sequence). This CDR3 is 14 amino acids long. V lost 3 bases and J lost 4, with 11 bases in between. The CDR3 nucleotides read TGTGCCAGCAGCTTCTCGCGTACCTCAGATACGCAGTATTTT. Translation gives CASSFSRTSDTQYF.

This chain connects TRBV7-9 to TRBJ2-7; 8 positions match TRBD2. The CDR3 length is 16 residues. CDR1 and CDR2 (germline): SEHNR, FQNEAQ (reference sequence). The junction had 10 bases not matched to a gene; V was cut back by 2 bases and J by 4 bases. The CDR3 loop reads CASSLTSGSAPYEQYF. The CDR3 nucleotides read TGTGCCAGCAGCTTAACAAGCGGGAGTGCCCCGTACGAGCAGTACTTC.

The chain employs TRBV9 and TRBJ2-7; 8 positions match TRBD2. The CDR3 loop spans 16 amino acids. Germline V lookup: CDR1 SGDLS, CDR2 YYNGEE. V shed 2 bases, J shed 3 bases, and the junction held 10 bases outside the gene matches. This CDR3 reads CASSVGSGLAGYEQYF. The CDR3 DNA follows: TGTGCCAGCAGCGTCGGGTCGGGTCTAGCGGGCTACGAGCAGTACTTC.

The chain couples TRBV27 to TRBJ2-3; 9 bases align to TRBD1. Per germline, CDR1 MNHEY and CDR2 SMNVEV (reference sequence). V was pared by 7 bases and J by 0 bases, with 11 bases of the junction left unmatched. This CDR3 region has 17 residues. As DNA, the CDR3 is TGTGCCAGCACTAACCCTACCGGGACAGGGAGCACAGATACGCAGTATTTT. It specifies CASTNPTGTGSTDTQYF.

CDR3 sequence: CASSPTPLGRDGEQYF. DNA for the CDR3: TGTGCCAGCAGCCCAACTCCCCTAGGGAGGGATGGCGAGCAGTACTTC. The chain links TRBV9 to TRBJ2-7; 7 nucleotides line up with TRBD2. Trimming removed 4 bases from V and 6 bases from J; junction bases left unmatched: 16. The CDR3 is 16 amino acids. The V gene's germline CDR1 is SGDLS and CDR2 YYNGEE.

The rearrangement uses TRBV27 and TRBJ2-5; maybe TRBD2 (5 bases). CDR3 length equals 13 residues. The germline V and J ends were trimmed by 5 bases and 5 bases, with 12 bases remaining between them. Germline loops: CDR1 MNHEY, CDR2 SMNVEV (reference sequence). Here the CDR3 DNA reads TGTGCCAGCAGTACCGGGATCTTGGAGACCCAGTACTTC. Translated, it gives CASSTGILETQYF.

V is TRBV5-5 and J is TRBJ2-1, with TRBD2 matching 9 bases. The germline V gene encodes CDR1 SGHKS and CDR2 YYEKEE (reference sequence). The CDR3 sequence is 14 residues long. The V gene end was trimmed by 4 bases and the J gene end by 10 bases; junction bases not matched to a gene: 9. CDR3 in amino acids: CASSPLAGEEEQFF. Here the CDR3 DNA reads TGTGCCAGCAGCCCCTTAGCGGGAGAGGAGGAGCAGTTCTTC.

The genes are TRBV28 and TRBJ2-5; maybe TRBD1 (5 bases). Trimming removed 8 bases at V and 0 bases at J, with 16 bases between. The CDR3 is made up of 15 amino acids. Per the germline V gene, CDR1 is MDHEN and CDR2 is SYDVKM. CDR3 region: CASAARKGNQETQYF. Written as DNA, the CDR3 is TGTGCCAGCGCTGCGAGAAAGGGGAACCAAGAGACCCAGTACTTC.

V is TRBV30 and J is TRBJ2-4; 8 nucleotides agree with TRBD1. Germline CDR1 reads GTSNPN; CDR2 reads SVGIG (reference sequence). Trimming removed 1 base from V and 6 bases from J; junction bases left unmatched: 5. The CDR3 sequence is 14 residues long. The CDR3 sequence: CAWSGTGPGNIQYF. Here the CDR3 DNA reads TGTGCCTGGAGTGGGACAGGGCCGGGAAACATTCAGTACTTC.